This T cell receptor beta chain was sequenced for a study of T cell changes during pregnancy in multiple sclerosis. The V gene's germline CDR1 is SEHNR and CDR2 FQNEAQ (reference sequence). V was clipped by 2 bases and J by 4 bases, with 9 bases between them. This CDR3 is 14 amino acids long. The assay was immunoSEQ multiplex PCR, and TCRdb's table has in-frame clones only and misses some. The data show approximately 68,000 clones, 91% seen once. Sequences were derived from peripheral blood, sampled in the third trimester of pregnancy. The sequence came from a female donor in good health, enrolled as a control in a pregnancy study. V gene TRBV7-9 combines with J gene TRBJ1-5, with D perhaps matching TRBD1 (6 bases). CDR3 sequence (DNA): TGTGCCAGCAGCTTACGGGGGGCGAATCAGCCCCAGCATTTT. It translates to CASSLRGANQPQHF.